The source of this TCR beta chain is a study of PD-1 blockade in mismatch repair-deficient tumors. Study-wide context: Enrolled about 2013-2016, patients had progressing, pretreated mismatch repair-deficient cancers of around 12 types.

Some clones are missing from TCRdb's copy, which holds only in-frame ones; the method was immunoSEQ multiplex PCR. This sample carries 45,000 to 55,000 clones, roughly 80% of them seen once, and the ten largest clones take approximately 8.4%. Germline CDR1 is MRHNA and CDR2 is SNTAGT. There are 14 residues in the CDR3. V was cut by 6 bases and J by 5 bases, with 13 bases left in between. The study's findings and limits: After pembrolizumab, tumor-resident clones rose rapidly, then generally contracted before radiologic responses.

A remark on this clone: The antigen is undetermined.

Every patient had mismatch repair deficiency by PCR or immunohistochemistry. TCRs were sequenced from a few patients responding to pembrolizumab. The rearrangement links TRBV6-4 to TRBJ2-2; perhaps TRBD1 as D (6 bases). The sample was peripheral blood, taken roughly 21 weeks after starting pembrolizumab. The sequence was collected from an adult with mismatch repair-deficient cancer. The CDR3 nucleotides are TGTGCCAGCAGAAGTACAGGGCGGACCGGGGAGCTGTTTTTT. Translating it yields CASRSTGRTGELFF.